This TCR beta chain was observed in a study of T cell responses to AZD1222 COVID-19 vaccine (dated by TCRdb to 2020 to 2023). About the investigation overall: AZD1222 recipients with second doses at about 4 weeks or about 12 weeks were pooled, because spike-specific TCR depth and breadth did not differ between schedules. Trial participants were enrolled by age into subgroups of 18-55, 56-69 and 70-plus years, and around 150, 29 and 61 TCR-sequenced participants, respectively, were included in these subgroups. TCR sequencing was performed for roughly 250 trial participants, of whom roughly 200 were given two doses of AZD1222 and roughly 25 were given two doses of MenACWY control vaccine. General study outcomes and caveats: Because no samples from the day 14 peak response were available, repertoires could be characterized only after the peak T cell response. After two AZD1222 doses, both the breadth and the depth of spike-specific TCRs were significantly higher than at day 0 and than in MenACWY recipients. Epitopes outside the regions mutated in the B.1.351 and B.1.1.7 variants were reportedly recognized by nearly half of the unique spike-specific TCRs. Participants were mostly white British, with more females than males. The authors suggested clonal diversity may have been underestimated. Conclusions about previously exposed vaccinees are limited because only a handful of AZD1222 recipients were SARS-CoV-2 seropositive at baseline. The 56-69-year group was small, and its depth increase did not reach significance, likely because of low power. Vaccine-associated CD4 TCRs spanned the whole spike protein, with dominant responses in regions 160-218 and 743-854.

Concerning this clone itself: Its antigen specificity is not known. Base-call qualities are not available, and no considerably larger clone is one nucleotide away.

The CDR3 regions of human TCRbeta chains were analyzed by immunosequencing. The published analysis was carried out like this. TCRs in the repertoires were matched against a reference library of SARS-CoV-2-specific TCRs that had been generated with the MIRA antigen-specificity platform. Breadth was defined as the fraction of unique TCRs that were SARS-CoV-2-associated. Depth was defined as the fraction of total T cells that were SARS-CoV-2-associated. Each spike-specific TCR was assigned to its reactive spike region and to a CD4 or CD8 class using the MIRA data. Log10-transformed breadth and depth values were compared by one-way ANOVA with Sidak's multiple comparisons tests. What TCRdb holds here is the immuneACCESS table cut down to in-frame rearrangements. Part of the clones is not present; checked against another copy, under half of the missing clones reflect an unresolved V gene, and the others are unexplained. V, J and clone size are taken as reported in that table, and D and trimming were inferred from the DNA itself. The sample table lists about 96,000 clones, roughly 90% of them with a count of one. Of the sample, 26% falls within the top ten clones.

According to the study, the label for this sample's time point signals: baseline before first vaccination. Samples from vaccinated people were obtained from the UK trials COV001 and COV002, which included a single-blind randomized controlled phase 2/3 trial of AZD1222 (ChAdOx1 nCoV-19) in healthy adults. For TCRbeta chain sequencing, PBMC samples were collected from trial participants at day 0 and at day 28 after the second dose. CDR1 MNHEY and CDR2 SMNVEV were looked up in the germline V gene (reference sequence). The CDR3 sequence holds 14 residues, the cysteine and phenylalanine included. Just the 42-base CDR3 DNA is kept, in frame starting at base 1. V and J lose 2 bases and 6 bases, and a span of 14 bases separates them.

This TCR came from an adult in good health. This receptor chain uses TRBV27 and TRBJ2-7, with a tentative D gene TRBD2 over 5 matching bases. The sequencing used peripheral blood, collected on day 0 of AZD1222 vaccination. In nucleotide form, the sequence is TGTGCCAGCAGTTTAGCGGGCCCTCGGGGCGAGCAGTACTTC. Its protein is CASSLAGPRGEQYF.